The 8 T cell receptor beta chains reported below all come from one sample, sequenced in a study of Graves' ophthalmopathy and Graves' hyperthyroidism. Using RNA transcripts, the TCR beta CDR3 regions were amplified. First-round RT-PCR relied on HTBI primers, and a second-round multiplex PCR came next. MiXCR was run by TCRdb on the multiplex PCR reads, yielding one entry per CDR3 protein. The sample consists of roughly 700,000 distinct CDR3 sequences, 40% of them appearing once. Sequenced material: peripheral blood. The origin of the receptors is an adult man with Graves' ophthalmopathy.

The V call is TRBV12-3 or TRBV12-4, the J call TRBJ1-3; the match to TRBD1 covers 7 bases. V dropped 6 bases and J dropped 0; count of bases not matched to a gene: 5. The CDR3 totals 15 residues. This CDR3 reads CASRVGQSSGNTIYF. The CDR3 DNA reads as TGTGCCAGCAGGGTGGGACAGAGCTCTGGAAACACCATATATTTT.

This chain links TRBV29-1 with TRBJ2-2; 8 nucleotides match TRBD2. Losses at the gene ends were 7 bases for V and 7 bases for J; bases not matched to a gene: 17. The V gene's germline CDR1 is SQVTM and CDR2 ANQGSEA. The CDR3 contains 16 residues. The CDR3, as DNA: TGCAGCGCCGCCCGTAGCGGGACGGGGGGACTCGGGGAGCTGTTTTTT. Translating it yields CSAARSGTGGLGELFF.

The chain couples TRBV10-3 to TRBJ2-3, with 11 nucleotides matching TRBD2. V lost 2 bases to trimming and J lost 3 bases; unmatched junction nucleotides: 7. Germline V CDR1 and CDR2: ENHRY, SYGVKD. The CDR3 is 17 residues long. CDR3 sequence: CAISEIASGGRTDTQYF. CDR3 nucleotides: TGTGCCATCAGTGAGATCGCTAGCGGGGGGCGTACAGATACGCAGTATTTT.

In this sample, this clonotype turned up a few times. The rearrangement uses TRBV7-9 and TRBJ2-7; a possible D gene is TRBD2 (7 bases). V was shortened by 5 bases and J by 0 bases, with 17 bases between the two germline ends. CDR3 size: 16 residues. CDR1 SEHNR and CDR2 FQNEAQ come from the germline V gene (reference sequence). CDR3 sequence (DNA): TGTGCCAGCAGCGTGGGCGGGGGCCTCACCTCCTACGAGCAGTACTTC. It specifies CASSVGGGLTSYEQYF.

Comments on this clonotype: A much larger clone lies one base from this, so it may be a read error. This rearrangement joins TRBV25-1 to TRBJ2-2, with 8 bases aligning to TRBD1. Trimming removed 6 bases from V and 3 bases from J; junction bases left unmatched: 3. Germline assignment: CDR1 MGHDK and CDR2 SYGVNS. CDR3 size: 14 residues. The CDR3 nucleotides are TGTGCCAGCAGCTGGGACAGGTACACCGGGGAGCTGTTTTTT. This encodes CASSWDRYTGELFF.

This clonotype was picked up a small number of times. CDR3 loop: CASSLYSNSNQPQHF. CDR3 coding DNA: TGTGCCAGCAGCTTATATTCGAATAGCAATCAGCCCCAGCATTTT. The chain employs TRBV7-9 and TRBJ1-5, with D unclear. Germline V CDR1 and CDR2: SEHNR, FQNEAQ (reference sequence). With 2 bases removed from V and 0 bases from J, the gap between germline ends came to 8 bases. CDR3 length: 15 residues.

V and J are TRBV2 and TRBJ2-6, with a tentative D call TRBD1 (5 bases). The CDR3 runs to 17 residues. The V gene lost 7 bases and the J gene lost 3 bases, with 19 bases spanning the gap. Germline values: CDR1 SNHLY, CDR2 FYNNEI. The CDR3 spells CASTVSRTSYGANVLTF. The CDR3, as DNA: TGTGCCAGCACCGTCTCCAGGACAAGCTATGGGGCCAACGTCCTGACTTTC. The variable domain in full, with the rest retrieved from reference TRBV2 and TRBJ2-6, is EPEVTQTPSHQVTQMGQEVILRCVPISNHLYFYWYRQILGQKVEFLVSFYNNEISEKSEIFDDQFSVERPDGSNFTLKIRSTKLEDSAMYFCASTVSRTSYGANVLTFGAGSRLTVL.

The chain employs TRBV11-2 and TRBJ1-2; 8 bases are a match to TRBD1. V gave up 0 bases and J gave up 8 bases; unmatched junction bases: 5. The CDR3 is made up of 14 amino acids. Germline V gives CDR1 SGHAT, CDR2 FQNNGV. The CDR3 reads CASSLEWTGIGYTF. The CDR3 DNA is TGTGCCAGCAGCTTAGAGTGGACAGGGATCGGCTACACCTTC.